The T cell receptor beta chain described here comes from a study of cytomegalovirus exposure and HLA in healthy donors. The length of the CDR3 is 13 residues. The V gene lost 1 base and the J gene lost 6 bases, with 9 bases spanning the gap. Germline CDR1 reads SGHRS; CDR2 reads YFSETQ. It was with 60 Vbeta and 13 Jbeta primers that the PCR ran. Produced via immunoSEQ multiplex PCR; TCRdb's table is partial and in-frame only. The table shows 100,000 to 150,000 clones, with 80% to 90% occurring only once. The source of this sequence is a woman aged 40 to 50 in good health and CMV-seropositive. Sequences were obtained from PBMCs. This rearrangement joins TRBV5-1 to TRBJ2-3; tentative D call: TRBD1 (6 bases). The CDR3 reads CASSLPGVDTQYF. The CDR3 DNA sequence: TGCGCCAGCAGCTTGCCAGGGGTGGATACGCAGTATTTT. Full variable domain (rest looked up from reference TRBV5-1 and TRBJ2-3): KAGVTQTPRYLIKTRGQQVTLSCSPISGHRSVSWYQQTPGQGLQFLFEYFSETQRNKGNFPGRFSGRQFSNSRSEMNVSTLELGDSALYLCASSLPGVDTQYFGPGTRLTVL.